This is a list of T cell receptor beta chains from one sample in a study of blood T cell repertoires in COVID-19. Only in-frame clones appear in the TCRdb table, and some are missing; sequencing was by immunoSEQ multiplex PCR. The sample has tens of thousands of clones; approximately 83% are singletons. The sample comprised peripheral blood. The receptors were sampled from a woman aged 80 or over with COVID-19, enrolled during active disease. Each CDR3 is given without its conserved first and last residue. Fields, in order: J gene, V gene, CDR3 protein.

TRBJ2-5	TRBV15	ATSRDLTSLRTQY
TRBJ1-5	TRBV18	ASSRADSNQPQH
TRBJ2-5	TRBV7-3	ASSKTGGETQY
TRBJ1-1	TRBV5-1	ASSLGTGGSEAF
TRBJ1-3	TRBV5-1	ASSLAPGGNTIY
TRBJ1-2	TRBV6-2/TRBV6-3	ASSYGRGFYGYT
TRBJ2-5	TRBV18	ASSPTGSGGETQY
TRBJ2-1	TRBV9	ASSAGLAGADNEQF
TRBJ1-5	TRBV5-6	ASSLGVTGDQPQH
TRBJ2-3	TRBV24-1	ATSDLVFGSVPLQY
TRBJ1-2	TRBV7-2	ASSLQDRVVGGYT
TRBJ2-1	TRBV6-4	ASSDSAEGVSEQF
TRBJ2-1	TRBV6-4	ASSNGQADNNEQF
TRBJ1-1	TRBV25-1	ASSSPQANTEAF
TRBJ2-3	TRBV5-6	ASTQNGGWDTQY
TRBJ1-4	TRBV9	ASSVAPTGQGRGEKLF
TRBJ2-5	TRBV6-5	ASSYRGFGTQY
TRBJ1-5	TRBV28	ASSSAGLLSNQPQH
TRBJ2-7	TRBV6-5	ASSFSGINSYEQY
TRBJ2-5	TRBV6-5	ASSSPIETQY
TRBJ2-7	TRBV6-5	ASSHGTYYEQY
TRBJ2-1	TRBV28	ASRGLREGSSYNEQF
TRBJ1-1	TRBV7-9	ASSTQEGTEAF
TRBJ1-2	TRBV18	ASSPPNPGSIGYT